This T cell receptor (beta chain) was sequenced for a study of shared clonotypes between healthy human individuals. Germline CDR1 reads SQVTM; CDR2 reads ANQGSEA. This CDR3 comprises 13 residues. Trimming stripped 6 bases from V and 0 bases from J, with 8 bases between. A remark on this clone: The same CDR3 can be traced to other DNA sequences in this sample.

The repertoire was sequenced with immunoSEQ multiplex PCR; TCRdb's copy has only in-frame clones and lacks some. The data show about 2 million clones, roughly 94% seen once. Terminally differentiated effector memory CD45RA+ cells were excluded by CCR7 positive selection of CD45RO-negative cells. This TCR was sampled from a man aged 18 to 35 in good health. Input material: naive CD8+ T cells sorted from blood. The genes are TRBV29-1 and TRBJ2-2; a possible D gene is TRBD2 (5 bases). Here the CDR3 reads CSVGDTNTGELFF. The CDR3 DNA reads as TGCAGCGTCGGGGATACGAACACCGGGGAGCTGTTTTTT.